This T cell receptor (beta chain) was captured in a study of T cell responses to AZD1222 COVID-19 vaccine. CDR1 LGHNA and CDR2 YSLEER come from the germline V gene. The CDR3 runs 15 residues. V lost 0 bases, J lost 1 base, and 8 bases lay in between. Repertoires were generated with immunoSEQ multiplex PCR, while TCRdb's copy carries only in-frame clones and drops some. The table has 150,000 or so clones, around nine tenths seen once; the top ten hold around 5.4%. The V gene is TRBV4-3, the J gene TRBJ2-3, with D possibly being TRBD2 (5 bases). This sequence originates from an adult in good health. This material consisted of peripheral blood, taken on day 0 of AZD1222 vaccination. The CDR3 nucleotides read TGCGCCAGCAGCCAAGAACGGGGTCGCACAGATACGCAGTATTTT. Amino acids: CASSQERGRTDTQYF.